This section outlines one T cell receptor (beta chain) sequence together with its context. No antigen is known for it. Extracted RNA was reverse transcribed, and the resulting cDNA served as sequencing template. Profiled with immunoSEQ multiplex PCR; TCRdb holds only in-frame clones, not every one. This repertoire shows about 150,000 clones, 50% to 60% found once; its top ten account for 4.8%. Sorting from PBMCs produced CD4+ and CD8+ T cells. The record originates from a study of CD8+ T cells in alopecia areata. Study-wide points: TCRs were shared less clearly across patients than in mice, possibly for HLA-related reasons. It was lesional scalp, especially alopecia totalis/universalis, that showed higher clonality than normal scalp.

The germline CDR1 and CDR2 sequences are MNHEY and SMNVEV (reference sequence). The CDR3 sequence is 14 residues long. Between the trimmed V and J ends, which lost 5 bases and 0 bases, there was a span of 8 bases. The source material was CD4+ T cells sorted from blood. The chain joins TRBV27 to TRBJ1-5; the D gene is possibly TRBD1 (5 bases). The receptor comes from a human donor in good health. This CDR3 reads CASSRGYSNQPQHF. The CDR3 DNA follows: TGTGCCAGCAGTCGGGGGTATAGCAATCAGCCCCAGCATTTT.